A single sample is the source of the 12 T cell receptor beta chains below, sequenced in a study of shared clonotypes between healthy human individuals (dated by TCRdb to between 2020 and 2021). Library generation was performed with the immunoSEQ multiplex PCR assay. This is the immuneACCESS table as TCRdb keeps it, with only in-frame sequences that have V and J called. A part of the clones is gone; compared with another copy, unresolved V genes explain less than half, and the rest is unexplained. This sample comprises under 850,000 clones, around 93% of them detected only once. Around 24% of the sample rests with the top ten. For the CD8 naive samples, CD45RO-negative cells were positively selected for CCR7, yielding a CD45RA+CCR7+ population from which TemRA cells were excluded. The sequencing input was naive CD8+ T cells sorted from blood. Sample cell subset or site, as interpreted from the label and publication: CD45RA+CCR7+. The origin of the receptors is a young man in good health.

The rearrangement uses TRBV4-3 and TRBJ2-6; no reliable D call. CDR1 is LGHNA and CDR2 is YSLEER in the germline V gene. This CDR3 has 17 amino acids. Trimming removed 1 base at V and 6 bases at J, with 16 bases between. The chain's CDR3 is CASSQGPSSVVANVLTF. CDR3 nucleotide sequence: TGCGCCAGCAGCCAAGGCCCTTCAAGTGTTGTGGCCAACGTCCTGACTTTC.

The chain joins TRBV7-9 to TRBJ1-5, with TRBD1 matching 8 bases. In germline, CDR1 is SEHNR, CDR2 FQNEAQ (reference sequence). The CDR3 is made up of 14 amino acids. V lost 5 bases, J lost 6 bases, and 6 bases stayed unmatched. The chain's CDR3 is CASSGDRLGQPQHF. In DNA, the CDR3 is TGTGCCAGCAGCGGGGACAGGTTAGGTCAGCCCCAGCATTTT.

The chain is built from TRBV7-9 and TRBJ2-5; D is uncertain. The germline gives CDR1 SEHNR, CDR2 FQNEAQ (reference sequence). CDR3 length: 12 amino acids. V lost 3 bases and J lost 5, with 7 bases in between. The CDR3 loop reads CASSFGSETQYF. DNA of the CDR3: TGTGCCAGCAGCTTCGGTAGTGAGACCCAGTACTTC.

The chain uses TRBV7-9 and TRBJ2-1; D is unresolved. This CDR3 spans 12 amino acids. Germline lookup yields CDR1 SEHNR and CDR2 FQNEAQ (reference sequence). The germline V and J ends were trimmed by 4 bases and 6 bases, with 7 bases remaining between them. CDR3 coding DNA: TGTGCCAGCAGCTGGCCTAGCAATGAGCAGTTCTTC. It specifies CASSWPSNEQFF. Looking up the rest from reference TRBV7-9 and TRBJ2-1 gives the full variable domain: DTGVSQNPRHKITKRGQNVTFRCDPISEHNRLYWYRQTLGQGPEFLTYFQNEAQLEKSRLLSDRFSAERPKGSFSTLEIQRTEQGDSAMYLCASSWPSNEQFFGPGTRLTVL.

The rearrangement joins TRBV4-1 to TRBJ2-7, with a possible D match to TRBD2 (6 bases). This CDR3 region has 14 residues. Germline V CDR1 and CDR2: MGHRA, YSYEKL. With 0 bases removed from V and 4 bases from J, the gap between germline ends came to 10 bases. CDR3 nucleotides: TGCGCCAGCAGCCAAGAAGAGCGGGCGTACGAGCAGTACTTC. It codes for CASSQEERAYEQYF.

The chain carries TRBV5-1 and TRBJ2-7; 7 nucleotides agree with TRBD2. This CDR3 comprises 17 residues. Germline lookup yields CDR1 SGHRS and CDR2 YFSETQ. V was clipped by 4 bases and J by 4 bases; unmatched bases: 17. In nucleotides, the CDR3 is TGCGCCAGCAGCCCGCGGGATTGGGGGGAGGGCCTGTACGAGCAGTACTTC. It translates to CASSPRDWGEGLYEQYF.

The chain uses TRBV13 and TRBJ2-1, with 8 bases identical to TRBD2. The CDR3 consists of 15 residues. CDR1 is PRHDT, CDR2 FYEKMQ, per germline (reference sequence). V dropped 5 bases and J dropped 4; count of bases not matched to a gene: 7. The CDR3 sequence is CASSQTGRGYNEQFF. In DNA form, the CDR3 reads TGTGCCAGCAGCCAAACCGGGAGGGGGTACAATGAGCAGTTCTTC.

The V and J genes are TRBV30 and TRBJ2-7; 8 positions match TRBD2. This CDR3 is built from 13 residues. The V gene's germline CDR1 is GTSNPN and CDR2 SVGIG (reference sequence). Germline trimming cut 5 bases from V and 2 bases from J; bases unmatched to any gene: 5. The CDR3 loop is CAWRFGGAYEQYF. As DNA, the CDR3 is TGTGCCTGGCGATTCGGGGGGGCCTACGAGCAGTACTTC.

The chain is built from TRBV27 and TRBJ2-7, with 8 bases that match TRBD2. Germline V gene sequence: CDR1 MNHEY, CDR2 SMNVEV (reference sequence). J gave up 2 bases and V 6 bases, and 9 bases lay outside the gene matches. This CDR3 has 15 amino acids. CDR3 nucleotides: TGTGCCAGCAGGCAGGCTAGCGGGCCCACCTACGAGCAGTACTTC. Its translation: CASRQASGPTYEQYF.

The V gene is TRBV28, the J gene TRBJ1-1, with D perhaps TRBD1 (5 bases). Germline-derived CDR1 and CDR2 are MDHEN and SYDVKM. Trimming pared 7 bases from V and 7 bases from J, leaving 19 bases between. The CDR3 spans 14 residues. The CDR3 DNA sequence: TGTGCCAGCACCTCGGACCGGGGGGAGGTTGAAGCTTTCTTT. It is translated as CASTSDRGEVEAFF.

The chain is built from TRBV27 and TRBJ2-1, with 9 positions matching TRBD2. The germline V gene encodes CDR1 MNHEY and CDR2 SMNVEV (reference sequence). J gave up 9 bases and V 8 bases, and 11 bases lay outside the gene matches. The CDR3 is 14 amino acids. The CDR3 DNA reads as TGTGCCAGCGGCCGGATAGCGGGAGTGAGTGAGCAGTTCTTC. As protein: CASGRIAGVSEQFF.

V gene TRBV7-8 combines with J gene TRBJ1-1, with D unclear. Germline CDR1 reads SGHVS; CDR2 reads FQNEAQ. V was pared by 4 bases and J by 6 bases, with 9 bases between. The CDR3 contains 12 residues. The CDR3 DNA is TGTGCCAGCAGCTCGACACCGCCTGAAGCTTTCTTT. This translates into CASSSTPPEAFF.